Included here is one TCR beta chain sequence, with context. This specimen comes from a study of blood T cell repertoires in COVID-19. Whole-study context: Samples of COVID-19 (acute and convalescent) were obtained from the United States, Italy and Spain. PBMCs, B-cell-depleted T cells, or T cells were the source of the cDNA or gDNA that made up the material.

The CDR3 covers 14 residues. Germline V gene lookup returns CDR1 MNHEY and CDR2 SMNVEV (reference sequence). V was clipped by 6 bases and J by 5 bases, with 14 bases between them. Original handling: Reference gene primer amplification yielded estimated nucleated cell counts. Only in-frame clones appear in the TCRdb table, and some are missing; sequencing was by immunoSEQ multiplex PCR. The V and J calls and clone size are taken from that table; D and trimming were inferred from the DNA. Here the sample spans under 250,000 clones, just over 90% being singletons. Sample: peripheral blood. The origin of this receptor is a young man with acute or convalescent COVID-19. The V call is TRBV27, the J call TRBJ1-5; D unresolved. The CDR3 protein is CASSHAPGDQPQHF. The CDR3 DNA is TGTGCCAGCAGCCATGCCCCCGGGGATCAGCCCCAGCATTTT.